This TCR beta chain came from a study of CD8 T cells in Susac syndrome (dated by TCRdb to about 2019). With regard to the full study: The study used repertoire sequencing to test whether antigen drove CD8+ T cell activation and differentiation in Susac syndrome. The clonality of the CD8+ T cell repertoire was compared across around twelve healthy donors, some 14 Susac syndrome patients and under 18 multiple sclerosis patients.

Peripheral blood CD8+ and CD4+ T cells from healthy donors, Susac syndrome patients and multiple sclerosis patients were profiled using high-throughput TCR beta sequencing. Treatment-naive patients with stable or active relapsing-remitting disease fulfilling revised McDonald criteria were used as multiple sclerosis controls. Bulk CD8+ and CD4+ T cells were purified by magnetic negative isolation, whereas CD8+ TEMRA cells were enriched by FACS. Blood was collected in EDTA tubes and processed within 24 hours, with PBMCs isolated through density gradient centrifugation. PBMCs intended for TCR sequencing were frozen in liquid nitrogen and were later thawed in a 37 degrees C water bath. The sorted or isolated CD4+, CD8+ and CD8+ TEMRA cells reached a purity of at least 90%. RNA was extracted using the RNeasy kit, and about 0.45 to 1 ug of the RNA was reverse transcribed with random hexamers. TCR beta CDR3 regions were amplified with the immunoSEQ multiplex PCR assay covering 54 Vbeta and 13 Jbeta segments. PCR amplification bias was corrected using a synthetic template baseline for primer optimization and computational correction. The study's own analysis went as follows. Only productive sequences were kept, with reads annotated to V, D and J genes according to IMGT and analyzed in immunoSEQ Analyzer. To calculate clonality, Shannon entropy was normalized by log2 of the number of productive unique sequences and then subtracted from one. For each patient and control, public and private clones were evaluated among the 100 most prevalent clones. A clone was defined as Susac-specific if it was absent from the healthy and MS cohorts, from about 1,100 published viral clones and from other ImmuneACCESS disease sequences. The public reads were run again by TCRdb, first through fastp at Q25 and then through MiXCR, and only productive beta chains were kept. When rows share a CDR3 protein, they turn into one entry using the most common DNA and genes. The V and J calls and clone size are TCRdb's, not the authors'. The sample table records about 430,000 distinct CDR3 sequences; 85% of these occur just once. Of the sample, about 0.12% falls within the top ten clones.

V is reduced by 5 bases and J by 6 bases, leaving a spacing of 16 bases between them. Based on the germline V gene, the CDR1 and CDR2 sequences are MGHRA and YSYEKL. The CDR3 starts with the cysteine, ends with the phenylalanine, and has 15 residues. The kept DNA is CDR3 alone, 45 bases in frame from the first base. For this clonotype: No antigen is known for it. No qualities accompany the bases; no much larger clone lies one base away.

Broader findings and caveats from the paper: The study acknowledged that relatively few individuals were included in the TCR sequencing and HLA analysis.

Here the chain combines TRBV4-1 and TRBJ2-2, with TRBD2 perhaps the D gene, on 7 matching bases. The TCR was taken from a human donor with multiple sclerosis. Source material: CD8+ T cells from PBMCs. The CDR3 reads CASSVEGGVPGELFF. At the DNA level, the sequence is TGCGCCAGCAGCGTAGAGGGGGGGGTGCCCGGGGAGCTGTTTTTT.